The entry below gives a single T cell receptor (beta chain) sequence along with its context. The protocol was immunoSEQ multiplex PCR, while the TCRdb copy is restricted to in-frame clones and leaves out a portion. The profile shows tens of thousands of clones, around 80% of them singletons. This specimen comes from a study of blood T cell repertoires in COVID-19. Study-wide background: Spain, Italy and the United States supplied samples that represented acute and convalescent COVID-19.

V was shortened by 4 bases and J by 2 bases, with 4 bases between the two germline ends. Per the germline V gene, CDR1 is SGHRS and CDR2 is YFSETQ. The length of the CDR3 is 11 residues. Sequenced input: peripheral blood. This sequence was found in a human donor in a cohort sampled during active COVID-19. J is TRBJ2-7 and V is TRBV5-1; D remains ambiguous. As DNA, the CDR3 is TGCGCCAGCAGCGCGGCCTACGAGCAGTACTTC. It is translated as CASSAAYEQYF.